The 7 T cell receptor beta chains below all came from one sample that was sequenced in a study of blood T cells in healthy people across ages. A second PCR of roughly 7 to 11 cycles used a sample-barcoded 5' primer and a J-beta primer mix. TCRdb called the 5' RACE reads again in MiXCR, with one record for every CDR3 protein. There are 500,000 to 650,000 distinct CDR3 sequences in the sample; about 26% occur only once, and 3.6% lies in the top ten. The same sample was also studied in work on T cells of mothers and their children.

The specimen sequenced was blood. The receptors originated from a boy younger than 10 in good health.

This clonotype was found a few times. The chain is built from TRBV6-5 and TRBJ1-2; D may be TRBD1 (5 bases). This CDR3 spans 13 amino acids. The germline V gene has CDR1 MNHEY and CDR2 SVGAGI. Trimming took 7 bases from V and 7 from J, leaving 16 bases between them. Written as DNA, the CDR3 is TGTGCCAGCACCCGGGGGGACCCTTTTGGCTACACCTTC. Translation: CASTRGDPFGYTF.

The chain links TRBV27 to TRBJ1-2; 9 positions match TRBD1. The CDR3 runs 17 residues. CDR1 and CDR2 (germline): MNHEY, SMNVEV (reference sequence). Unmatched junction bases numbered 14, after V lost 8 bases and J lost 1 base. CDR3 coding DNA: TGTGCCAGCGGAAAGGACAGGGGCCCACTTATTAACTATGGCTACACCTTC. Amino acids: CASGKDRGPLINYGYTF.

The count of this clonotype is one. The CDR3 region is CASRETLGGRGWETQYF. The DNA of the CDR3 is TGTGCCAGCAGAGAGACGTTGGGGGGCCGGGGTTGGGAGACCCAGTACTTC. The V gene is TRBV5-5, the J gene TRBJ2-5; perhaps D is TRBD1 or TRBD2 (6 bases each). Trimming removed 5 bases at V and 5 bases at J, with 25 bases between. Per the germline V gene, CDR1 is SGHKS and CDR2 is YYEKEE (reference sequence). The CDR3 loop spans 17 amino acids.

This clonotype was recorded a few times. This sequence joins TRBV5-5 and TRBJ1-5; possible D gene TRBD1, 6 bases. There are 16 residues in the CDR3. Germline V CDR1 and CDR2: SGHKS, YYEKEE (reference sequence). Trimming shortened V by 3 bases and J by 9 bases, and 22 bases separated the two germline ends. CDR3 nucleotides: TGTGCCAGCAGCTGGGGGCCCCCAGGGGTGGATCGGCCCCAGCATTTT. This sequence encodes CASSWGPPGVDRPQHF.

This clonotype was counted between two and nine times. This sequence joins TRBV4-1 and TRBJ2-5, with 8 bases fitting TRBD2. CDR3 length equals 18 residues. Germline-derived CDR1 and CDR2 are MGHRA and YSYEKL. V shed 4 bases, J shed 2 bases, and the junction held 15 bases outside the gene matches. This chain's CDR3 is CASSPGPSGGLTQETQYF. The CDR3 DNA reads TGCGCCAGCAGCCCGGGGCCAAGCGGGGGACTCACTCAAGAGACCCAGTACTTC.

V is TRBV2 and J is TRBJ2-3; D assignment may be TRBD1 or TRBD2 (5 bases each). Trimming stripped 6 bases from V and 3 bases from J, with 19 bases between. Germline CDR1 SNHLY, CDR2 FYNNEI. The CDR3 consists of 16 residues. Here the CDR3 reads CASSPATGRSTDTQYF. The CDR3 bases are TGTGCCAGCAGCCCCGCTACGGGGCGGTCTACAGATACGCAGTATTTT. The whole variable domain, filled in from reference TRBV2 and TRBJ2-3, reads EPEVTQTPSHQVTQMGQEVILRCVPISNHLYFYWYRQILGQKVEFLVSFYNNEISEKSEIFDDQFSVERPDGSNFTLKIRSTKLEDSAMYFCASSPATGRSTDTQYFGPGTRLTVL.

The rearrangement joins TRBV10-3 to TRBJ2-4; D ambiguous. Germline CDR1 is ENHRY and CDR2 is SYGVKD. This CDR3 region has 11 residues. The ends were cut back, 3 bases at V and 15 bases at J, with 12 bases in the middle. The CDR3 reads CAISDGAQPYF. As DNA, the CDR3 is TGTGCCATCAGTGATGGAGCTCAACCGTACTTC.